Below, one T cell receptor beta chain is given with its context. Its antigen has not been determined. The sample holds no much larger clone one base away, and base qualities are not on file. The CDR3, cysteine through phenylalanine, is 13 amino acids long. Only the CDR3 region is kept as DNA, spanning 39 bases read in frame from base 1. Unmatched junction bases come to 3, with V trimmed by 3 bases and J by 5 bases. CDR1 and CDR2, per the germline V gene (reference sequence), are LNHDA and SQIVND. The data stem from a study of cytotoxic CD8 clonotypes in ibrutinib-treated CLL (dated by TCRdb to the early 2020s). Concerning the study at large: The cohort had about ten relapsed/refractory and under 16 treatment-naive patients; 17 to 18 were IGHV unmutated. On average, each sample had roughly 250,000 productive templates and under 95,000 productive rearrangements. Cryopreserved peripheral blood mononuclear cells were obtained prior to treatment, at the time of response, and at either disease progression or sustained remission. Longitudinal samples were available for about 30% of the roughly 86 trial participants. The response samples were drawn at a median of around eleven months into treatment, with a range of roughly 6 to 40 months. Every sample from remission and from progressive disease was obtained while the patients were still on ibrutinib. Responses were partial in around 24 patients and complete in 2; after median 68 months follow-up, around 15 stayed in remission and 12 progressed. The paper as a whole reports these results and caveats: Lymph node repertoires were not examined, and the timing of sampling was not matched between patients in sustained remission and those whose disease progressed. Baseline clonality exceeded that of age-matched healthy donors and correlated strongly with circulating CD8+ T-cell counts. At ibrutinib response clonality went up, during sustained remission it held steady, and at progression it dropped back toward baseline. Public clonotypes were rare and either shrank or stayed stable during treatment, and the rise in clonality at ibrutinib response reflected expansion of private clonotypes.

Taken with the paper, the label for time point translates to: progressive disease on ibrutinib. For TCR beta library preparation, approximately 2.2 micrograms of genomic DNA were isolated from cryopreserved PBMCs. Longitudinal blood samples from CLL patients receiving ibrutinib monotherapy were subjected to high-throughput TCR beta sequencing. The patients were enrolled in a single-center, open-label phase 2 trial of ibrutinib monotherapy. Each clonotype received, on average, 10x coverage in deep resolution sequencing performed on a MiSeq, where the target depth lay between 1 in 1 million and 1 in 200,000 T cells. The immunoSEQ hsTCRB Kit was used to generate the TCR beta libraries. Turning to the authors' computational methods: The data were analyzed with ImmunoSEQ Analyzer and ImmunoSEQ Data Assistant, and V, D and J gene assignments followed IMGT definitions. Clonality, with values ranging from 0 to 1, was calculated as one minus the normalized Shannon entropy of productive rearrangement frequencies. Public clonotype analysis was restricted to overrepresented clonotypes comprising at least 0.05% of each patient's repertoire. Repertoires from thirteen age-matched healthy donors in immuneACCESS were used as clonality controls. TCRdb holds this immuneACCESS table with in-frame rearrangements only. Some clones are missing; in checked studies, unresolved V genes explain under half, and the rest has no known cause. That table is the source of V, J and clone size, and D and trimming were worked out from the DNA. The table for this sample lists approximately 67,000 clones; more than 75% of them were counted only once. The top ten clonotypes cover 7.5% to 8% of the sample.

The chain was built from TRBV19 and TRBJ2-7, and 8 bases in between align with TRBD1. The specimen was PBMCs, collected at disease progression, from a patient treated with ibrutinib. The receptor's source is a human donor with chronic lymphocytic leukemia. The nucleotides are TGTGCCAGTAGTATGGGGACAGGCAACGAGCAGTACTTC. It translates as CASSMGTGNEQYF.